The TCR beta chain under discussion was sequenced for a study of identical twins (dated by TCRdb to the mid-2010s). Turning to the overall study: The study deep-sequenced TCR alpha and beta repertoires from monozygotic twins, unrelated adults of various ages and cord blood to test whether fetal clonotypes persist. To rule out contamination, replicate twin experiments were performed at different times with different library preparation protocols.

Results the study describes overall, beyond this receptor: Out-of-frame TCR alpha sharing in monozygotic twins was systematically underestimated by recombination models, whereas sharing between unrelated individuals was in agreement with the recombination models. Conclusions relied on cross-sectional statistical analysis, since the same donors could not be followed over many years. Compared with coincidental sharing between unrelated individuals, an excess of low generation-probability sequences was observed among out-of-frame TCR alpha sequences shared between twins. Zero-insertion analyses could be partly confounded by invariant T cells such as MAIT and iNKT, though diverse VJ usage argued against such confounding for most clonotypes. Abundant cord blood beta clonotypes had fewer insertions, young adult naive repertoires showed a similar but weaker trend, and memory repertoires showed no such trend. Excess twin sharing in beta out-of-frame sequences was weaker because fewer shared sequences lowered the signal-to-noise ratio.

Only healthy Caucasian donors were included. The CDR3 has 16 amino acids, counting the end cysteine and phenylalanine. The DNA shown is the 48-base CDR3, in frame from base 1. Compared with germline, V lacks 3 bases and J lacks 5 bases; bases without a gene match: 7. The germline V gene sets CDR1 to SGHAT and CDR2 to FQNNGV. Details on this clonotype: Its recognized antigen is unknown. No base quality values were provided; no much bigger clone lies one nucleotide off.

The receptor library was made with 5' RACE. Sequencing was carried out with an Illumina HiSeq 2000. A universal primer binding site was introduced by template switching, and a unique molecular identifier was present in the final cDNA, enabling accurate counting of TCR cDNA molecules. First-strand cDNA for TCR alpha and beta chains was synthesized from specific primers in the conserved constant-segment region. To control for contamination, every cDNA library carried two barcodes: a SMART-Mk sample barcode plus Illumina barcodes. TruSeq adapter sequences and Illumina sample barcodes were added in two successive PCR steps. Sequencing of the TCR alpha and beta cDNA libraries was done on the Illumina HiSeq platform using custom primers. The original methods were these. MiGEC processed the raw reads to extract unique molecular identifiers, while MiXCR was used to determine the CDR3 positions. Recombination models were inferred per individual with the repgenHMM and IGoR tools using an EM algorithm. The analysis of shared clonotypes was done with the tcR package in R, with sharing normalized by the product of cloneset sizes. To study raw recombination without the effects of thymic and clonal selection, out-of-frame nonproductive sequences were analyzed. The public reads were reanalyzed by TCRdb: fastp trimming at Q25, MiXCR alignment, in-frame beta chains only. Each entry merges the rows of one CDR3 protein and shows their most common DNA and genes. The V and J calls and clone size are TCRdb's, not the authors'. The sample profile shows 1.5 million to 2 million distinct CDR3 sequences; around 29% of them were found once. Clones ranked in the top ten supply approximately 0.29% of the sample.

Sequences were obtained from cord blood. The chain was built from TRBV11-2 and TRBJ2-2, with 9 middle bases fitting TRBD2. This sequence originates from a newborn girl in good health. The CDR3 protein: CASSLPPGLATGELFF. DNA sequence: TGTGCCAGCAGCTTGCCCCCGGGACTAGCAACCGGGGAGCTGTTTTTT.